This TCR beta chain originates from a study of CD8+ T cells in alopecia areata. Turning to the study itself: Twice daily, treated patients received 5 to 10 mg of oral tofacitinib. General study points: Affected lesional scalp, above all in alopecia totalis/universalis, was more clonal than normal scalp. Although TCR sharing was seen in mice, sharing across patients was less clear, possibly for HLA-related reasons.

Germline V gives CDR1 SQVTM, CDR2 ANQGSEA. The CDR3 contains 13 residues. Trimming stripped 6 bases from V and 1 base from J, with 10 bases between. Once RNA had been extracted, it was reverse transcribed into cDNA to act as the sequencing template. Generated by immunoSEQ multiplex PCR, the TCRdb table keeps only in-frame clones and is missing some. The sample carries 90,000 to 100,000 clones, around 38% recorded once. Of note for this clone: Its antigen remains unknown. Additional DNA sequences in this sample encode the identical CDR3.

Sequenced sample: CD4+ T cells sorted from blood. The rearrangement joins TRBV29-1 to TRBJ1-5; D not certain. This sequence originates from a human donor with alopecia areata. The CDR3 protein is CSVALDSNQPQHF. The CDR3 bases are TGCAGCGTCGCTCTGGACAGCAATCAGCCCCAGCATTTT.